The rows below give T cell receptor beta chains drawn from one sample of a study of OX40 agonist ivuxolimab in advanced cancers. TCRdb keeps only in-frame clones here, not all; method: immunoSEQ multiplex PCR. The sample has 55,000 to 60,000 clones, around four fifths seen once. The sample was CD4+ or CD8+ T cells sorted from blood, taken in a trial of the OX40 agonist ivuxolimab. Source of these receptors: an adult with an advanced solid tumor such as melanoma, head and neck, liver or kidney cancer. Both conserved end residues are part of each CDR3. D genes are given only for firm matches. A row's size may be missing; if present it is once, few, many or a size class.

clone_size,cdr3_length,j_call,d_call,v_call,cdr3_aa,cdr3_nt
NA,16,TRBJ2-5,TRBD2,TRBV7-8,CASSLPRLAGRETQYF,TGTGCCAGCAGCTTACCGAGACTAGCGGGGAGAGAGACCCAGTACTTC
NA,15,TRBJ1-2,NA,TRBV6-1,CASSERQTSNYGYTF,TGTGCCAGCAGTGAAAGGCAGACTTCTAACTATGGCTACACCTTC
NA,13,TRBJ1-4,NA,TRBV19,CASSLRVDEKLFF,TGTGCCAGTAGTCTGAGGGTGGATGAAAAACTGTTTTTT
NA,14,TRBJ2-1,TRBD2,TRBV5-1,CASSSGGPNNEQFF,TGCGCCAGCAGCTCGGGGGGGCCGAACAATGAGCAGTTCTTC
NA,13,TRBJ1-1,TRBD1,TRBV6-1,CASSGTGGTEAFF,TGTGCCAGCAGTGGAACAGGGGGCACTGAAGCTTTCTTT
NA,15,TRBJ2-2,NA,TRBV14,CASSQIAGGTGELFF,TGTGCCAGCAGCCAAATTGCCGGGGGCACCGGGGAGCTGTTTTTT
NA,11,TRBJ2-7,NA,TRBV19,CASSEAYEQYF,TGTGCCAGTAGTGAGGCCTACGAGCAGTACTTC
NA,13,TRBJ2-7,NA,TRBV4-2,CASSQERSYEQYF,TGTGCCAGCAGCCAAGAGCGGTCCTACGAGCAGTACTTC
NA,18,TRBJ2-1,TRBD1,TRBV14,CASSQVRPRQGNDNEQFF,TGTGCCAGCAGCCAAGTTCGTCCCCGACAGGGTAACGACAATGAGCAGTTCTTC
NA,16,TRBJ1-5,NA,TRBV30,CAWGPSYGRGIMPQHF,TGTGCCTGGGGGCCTTCTTATGGACGGGGAATCATGCCCCAGCATTTT
NA,15,TRBJ2-1,TRBD2,TRBV7-3,CASSASGTSNDEQFF,TGTGCCAGCAGCGCCTCCGGGACTAGTAATGATGAGCAGTTCTTC
NA,16,TRBJ2-1,NA,TRBV30,CAWSVRGIRSYNEQFF,TGTGCCTGGAGTGTACGAGGGATTAGATCGTACAATGAGCAGTTCTTC
NA,15,TRBJ2-5,NA,TRBV7-6,CASSASLGTGETQYF,TGTGCCAGCAGCGCATCCCTTGGGACCGGGGAGACCCAGTACTTC
NA,13,TRBJ1-1,NA,TRBV7-3,CASSLQGMSEAFF,TGTGCCAGCAGCTTACAGGGGATGAGTGAAGCTTTCTTT
NA,15,TRBJ2-7,NA,TRBV6-1,CASSEVRGPGGEQYF,TGTGCCAGCAGTGAAGTGAGAGGACCCGGCGGTGAGCAGTACTTC
NA,11,TRBJ2-5,NA,TRBV6-5,CASIWQETQYF,TGTGCCAGCATTTGGCAAGAGACCCAGTACTTC
medium-sized,15,TRBJ2-2,NA,TRBV7-2,CASSWRGTNTGELFF,TGTGCCAGCAGCTGGAGGGGGACGAACACCGGGGAGCTGTTTTTT
NA,14,TRBJ2-5,NA,TRBV5-6,CASSFGRFQETQYF,TGTGCCAGCAGCTTTGGTCGGTTCCAAGAGACCCAGTACTTC
NA,16,TRBJ2-1,TRBD2,TRBV11-2,CASSSVSGSSYNEQFF,TGTGCCAGCAGCTCAGTAAGCGGGAGCTCCTACAATGAGCAGTTCTTC
NA,14,TRBJ1-2,NA,TRBV7-8,CASSLGAWDYGYTF,TGTGCCAGCAGCTTAGGCGCATGGGACTATGGCTACACCTTC
NA,15,TRBJ1-1,NA,TRBV6-1,CASSESFQGGTEAFF,TGTGCCAGCAGTGAATCATTTCAGGGTGGCACTGAAGCTTTCTTT
NA,13,TRBJ1-5,NA,TRBV6-5,CASSYLGAQPQHF,TGTGCCAGCAGTTACCTGGGGGCACAGCCCCAGCATTTT